This T cell receptor (beta chain) derives from a study of post-analysis software for immune sequencing data. Unique molecular identifiers had been added to the TCR beta cDNA libraries. TCRdb re-derived calls from the PCR reads in MiXCR, one entry per CDR3 protein. The sample lists approximately 630,000 distinct CDR3 sequences, around 60% occurring once. Sequenced input: blood. The receptor was derived from a girl aged 2 to 9 with multiple sclerosis.

CDR3 bases: TGCGCCAGCAGCTTGGAGAGCACCACCGCAGATACGCAGTATTTT. Its protein is CASSLESTTADTQYF. The V call is TRBV5-1, the J call TRBJ2-3; D ambiguous. The CDR3 runs 15 residues. Trimming stripped 0 bases from V and 4 bases from J, with 12 bases between. From germline, CDR1 is SGHRS and CDR2 YFSETQ.